The 25 T cell receptor beta chains below were found in one sample sequenced in a study of post-analysis software for immune sequencing data. Regarding the study as a whole: The study found TRBV5-6, TRBV5-1 and TRBV20-1 among 4 or 5 TRBV segments more frequent in patients than controls.

Their cognate antigens are unknown. Prepared libraries of TCR beta cDNA carried unique molecular identifiers. TCRdb independently ran MiXCR on the PCR reads; one entry per CDR3 protein. Of around 770,000 distinct CDR3 sequences listed, 46% are singletons. Sequencing input: blood. The receptors originated from a girl aged 5-17 years with multiple sclerosis.

This clonotype showed up just a few times. The V and J genes are TRBV20-1 and TRBJ2-4, with unresolved D. The end of the DNA fits TRBJ2-7 better, so the J call may be wrong. The CDR3 runs to 12 residues. Germline assignment: CDR1 DFQATT and CDR2 SNEGSKA (reference sequence). This chain's CDR3 is CSASKDAYEQYF. The CDR3, as DNA: TGCAGTGCTAGCAAGGATGCCTACGAGCAGTACTTC.

A few counts support this clonotype. The V gene is TRBV9, the J gene TRBJ2-1; D remains unclear. The CDR3 sequence is 12 residues long. V lost 4 bases, J lost 8 bases, and 10 bases lay in between. Germline V gene lookup returns CDR1 SGDLS and CDR2 YYNGEE. CDR3 nucleotides: TGTGCCAGCAGCCCCCGTCTCCATGAGCAGTTCTTC. Its translation: CASSPRLHEQFF.

The chain carries TRBV29-1 and TRBJ2-3; no firm D call. The V gene lost 1 base and the J gene lost 10 bases, with 9 bases spanning the gap. The CDR3 runs to 11 residues. CDR1 is SQVTM and CDR2 is ANQGSEA in the germline V gene. The CDR3 DNA sequence: TGCAGCGTTGAAGGACCGTTTGCGCAGTATTTT. Encoded protein: CSVEGPFAQYF.

The CDR3 sequence: CSASGTGQGEQFF. The CDR3 DNA follows: TGCAGTGCTAGTGGGACAGGGCAGGGTGAGCAGTTCTTC. The chain couples TRBV20-1 to TRBJ2-1, with TRBD1 matching 9 bases. Trimming removed 3 bases from V and 9 bases from J; junction bases left unmatched: 6. Germline CDR1 reads DFQATT; CDR2 reads SNEGSKA (reference sequence). The CDR3 loop spans 13 amino acids.

This rearrangement joins TRBV29-1 to TRBJ2-3; D ambiguous. Germline V gene lookup returns CDR1 SQVTM and CDR2 ANQGSEA. V was pared by 3 bases and J by 1 base, with 20 bases between. The CDR3 has 17 amino acids. The DNA for the CDR3 is TGCAGCGTTGAGTTTCCCGTGACGCCCATTGGCACAGATACGCAGTATTTT. Translated, it gives CSVEFPVTPIGTDTQYF.

The chain carries TRBV29-1 and TRBJ2-3; a possible D gene is TRBD2 (6 bases). V lost 6 bases to trimming and J lost 5 bases, with 9 bases between them. Germline V CDR1 and CDR2: SQVTM, ANQGSEA. There are 11 residues in the CDR3. For the CDR3, the DNA is TGCAGCGTGCTGGAGGGAGATACGCAGTATTTT. Its translation is CSVLEGDTQYF.

This clonotype came up a few times. The chain recombines TRBV24-1 with TRBJ2-5; 9 nucleotides align to TRBD1. Germline trimming cut 1 base from V and 5 bases from J; bases unmatched to any gene: 7. The CDR3 is made up of 16 amino acids. In germline, CDR1 is KGHDR, CDR2 SFDVKD. The CDR3 DNA is TGTGCCACCAGTGATTTTGAGGGACAGGGTATGGAGACCCAGTACTTC. Translation: CATSDFEGQGMETQYF.

This rearrangement joins TRBV20-1 to TRBJ1-5; no firm D call. Germline loops: CDR1 DFQATT, CDR2 SNEGSKA (reference sequence). This CDR3 has 14 amino acids. The ends were cut back, 3 bases at V and 7 bases at J, with 16 bases in the middle. CDR3 residues: CSASPPGAEQPQHF. The DNA of the CDR3 is TGCAGTGCTAGCCCCCCTGGCGCGGAGCAGCCCCAGCATTTT.

This sequence joins TRBV20-1 and TRBJ2-7; 9 bases agree with TRBD2. CDR3 size: 11 residues. Germline loops: CDR1 DFQATT, CDR2 SNEGSKA (reference sequence). V gave up 6 bases and J gave up 11 bases; unmatched junction bases: 8. CDR3 bases: TGCAGTGCCCCGCGGGGGGGAAGGAAGTACTTC. This encodes CSAPRGGRKYF.

This clonotype occurred many times. The chain links TRBV20-1 to TRBJ1-5, with TRBD1 matching over 10 bases. V lost 6 bases and J lost 4; bases outside the gene matches: 3. CDR3 size: 13 residues. Germline V gives CDR1 DFQATT, CDR2 SNEGSKA (reference sequence). The CDR3 reads CSARTGGNQPQHF. In DNA form, the CDR3 reads TGCAGTGCGCGGACAGGGGGGAATCAGCCCCAGCATTTT.

The chain combines TRBV7-9 with TRBJ2-5; D call uncertain. The germline V gene has CDR1 SEHNR and CDR2 FQNEAQ (reference sequence). CDR3 size: 13 residues. V gave up 3 bases and J gave up 11 bases, with 16 bases separating them. The CDR3 region has the DNA TGTGCCAGCAGCTTTATTTTGAACAATGAGCAGTACTTC. Its protein is CASSFILNNEQYF.

CDR3 coding DNA: TGTGCCAGCAGTTACGACAGCGTCTACCCCTATGGCTACACCTTC. It is translated as CASSYDSVYPYGYTF. This chain links TRBV6-6 with TRBJ1-2, with a weak D call TRBD1 (5 bases). The V end was cut by 2 bases, the J end by 4 bases, with 14 bases between. The germline gives CDR1 MNHNY, CDR2 SVGAGI (reference sequence). This CDR3 has 15 residues.

The J gene is TRBJ2-1, the V gene TRBV29-1, with 8 bases identical to TRBD2. Unmatched junction bases numbered 11, after V lost 3 bases and J lost 7 bases. Germline V gene data show CDR1 as SQVTM and CDR2 as ANQGSEA. The CDR3 loop spans 15 amino acids. As DNA, the CDR3 is TGCAGCGTTGACGGGAGGGCCCGGGTTATTAATGAGCAGTTCTTC. Residues: CSVDGRARVINEQFF.

The chain combines TRBV2 with TRBJ2-1; TRBD2 is a possible D gene (6 bases). Germline lookup yields CDR1 SNHLY and CDR2 FYNNEI. The V gene lost 6 bases and the J gene lost 10 bases, with 13 bases spanning the gap. The CDR3 is 12 residues long. Here the CDR3 reads CASRGTGVEQFF. DNA for the CDR3: TGTGCCAGCAGGGGTACGGGAGTAGAGCAGTTCTTC.

The rearrangement uses TRBV4-1 and TRBJ2-4; D may be TRBD2 (6 bases). CDR1 MGHRA and CDR2 YSYEKL come from the germline V gene. Between the trimmed V and J ends, which lost 3 bases and 6 bases, there was a span of 12 bases. CDR3 length: 14 residues. CDR3 in DNA: TGCGCCAGCAGCCAGGGGGGTTTGGGAAACATTCAGTACTTC. Protein product: CASSQGGLGNIQYF.

This clonotype has at least ten counts. The V call is TRBV24-1, the J call TRBJ2-3, with TRBD1 identical over 9 bases. CDR1 KGHDR and CDR2 SFDVKD come from the germline V gene. J gave up 0 bases and V 8 bases, and 5 bases lay outside the gene matches. The CDR3 length is 15 residues. CDR3 sequence: CATMGQGKSTDTQYF. CDR3 DNA sequence: TGTGCCACCATGGGACAGGGTAAAAGCACAGATACGCAGTATTTT.

V is TRBV20-1 and J is TRBJ2-1; 11 bases map to TRBD2. The germline gives CDR1 DFQATT, CDR2 SNEGSKA (reference sequence). J was trimmed by 5 bases and V by 5 bases; bases with no gene match: 5. There are 14 residues in the CDR3. In nucleotides, the CDR3 is TGCAGTGCTTCGACTAGCGGGAAAAACAATGAGCAGTTCTTC. Translation gives CSASTSGKNNEQFF.

The CDR3 reads CASRGGQEQFF. The CDR3 DNA sequence: TGTGCCAGCAGAGGTGGACAGGAGCAGTTCTTC. V and J are TRBV5-4 and TRBJ2-1; possible D gene TRBD1, 6 bases. V was clipped by 5 bases and J by 10 bases, with 10 bases between them. Germline V gene lookup returns CDR1 SGHNT and CDR2 YYREEE (reference sequence). The CDR3 length is 11 residues.

The V and J genes are TRBV20-1 and TRBJ2-7; the D gene is possibly TRBD2 (6 bases). The CDR3 consists of 16 residues. Trimming removed 0 bases from V and 3 bases from J, with 18 bases in between. Germline CDR1 reads DFQATT; CDR2 reads SNEGSKA (reference sequence). CDR3 region: CSARDAGGIFLYEQYF. Here the CDR3 DNA reads TGCAGTGCTAGAGATGCTGGCGGGATATTCCTCTACGAGCAGTACTTC.

The V and J genes are TRBV12-3 or TRBV12-4 and TRBJ2-7, with D perhaps TRBD2 (5 bases). Trimming removed 6 bases at V and 7 bases at J, with 25 bases between. CDR3 size: 16 residues. The CDR3 bases are TGTGCCAGCAGCCCCGGGGTGGGAGAATCCTACAATGAGCAGTACTTC. This encodes CASSPGVGESYNEQYF.

This clonotype was seen more than once but under ten times. The CDR3 DNA reads TGCAGCGTGGACGGACTACCTCAAGAGACCCAGTTCTTC. Encoded protein: CSVDGLPQETQFF. The gene calls are TRBV29-1 and TRBJ2-1; possible D gene TRBD2, 6 bases. Trimming removed 6 bases at V and 13 bases at J, with 22 bases between. Per germline, CDR1 SQVTM and CDR2 ANQGSEA. The length of the CDR3 is 13 residues.

This sequence joins TRBV24-1 and TRBJ1-1; D uncertain. The V end lost 8 bases, the J end lost 1 base, and 7 bases lay between the germline ends. The CDR3 is made up of 12 amino acids. Germline assignment: CDR1 KGHDR and CDR2 SFDVKD. CDR3 DNA sequence: TGTGCCACCACTGACTGGAACACTGAAGCTTTCTTT. It encodes CATTDWNTEAFF.

The chain couples TRBV7-3 to TRBJ1-5; no reliable D call. The CDR3 consists of 16 residues. The V end was cut by 1 base, the J end by 1 base, with 11 bases between. Germline values: CDR1 SGHTA, CDR2 FQGTGA. CDR3 loop: CASSLIGEISNQPQHF. CDR3 nucleotides: TGTGCCAGCAGCTTAATCGGGGAGATAAGCAATCAGCCCCAGCATTTT. Full variable domain (missing parts from reference TRBV7-3 and TRBJ1-5): GAGVSQTPSNKVTEKGKYVELRCDPISGHTALYWYRQSLGQGPEFLIYFQGTGAADDSGLPNDRFFAVRPEGSVSTLKIQRTERGDSAVYLCASSLIGEISNQPQHFGDGTRLSIL.

This clonotype was seen a handful of times. One junction end disagrees with the germline gene, perhaps due to a read error. The chain carries TRBV7-7 and TRBJ2-1, with 12 positions matching TRBD2. This CDR3 has 17 residues. CDR1 is SSHAT, CDR2 FNYEAQ, per germline (reference sequence). This chain's CDR3 is CASSPQGSGLAGNEQFF. Here the CDR3 DNA reads TGTGCTAGCAGCCCCCAAGGGTCGGGACTAGCGGGCAATGAGCAGTTCTTC. Full variable domain (outside the CDR3, taken from reference TRBV7-7 and TRBJ2-1): GAGVSQSPRYKVTKRGQDVTLRCDPISSHATLYWYQQALGQGPEFLTYFNYEAQPDKSGLPSDRFSAERPEGSISTLTIQRTEQRDSAMYRCASSPQGSGLAGNEQFFGPGTRLTVL.

There are a few counts of this clonotype. The chain is built from TRBV5-5 and TRBJ1-2; 8 bases map to TRBD1. Germline V gene data show CDR1 as SGHKS and CDR2 as YYEKEE (reference sequence). CDR3 length: 15 residues. J lost 8 bases, V lost 0 bases, and 9 bases had no gene match. The CDR3 reads CASSLGPRGLDGYTF. In DNA, the CDR3 is TGTGCCAGCAGCTTGGGTCCCAGGGGGCTCGACGGCTACACCTTC. Full variable domain (rest looked up from reference TRBV5-5 and TRBJ1-2): DAGVTQSPTHLIKTRGQQVTLRCSPISGHKSVSWYQQVLGQGPQFIFQYYEKEERGRGNFPDRFSARQFPNYSSELNVNALLLGDSALYLCASSLGPRGLDGYTFGSGTRLTVV.